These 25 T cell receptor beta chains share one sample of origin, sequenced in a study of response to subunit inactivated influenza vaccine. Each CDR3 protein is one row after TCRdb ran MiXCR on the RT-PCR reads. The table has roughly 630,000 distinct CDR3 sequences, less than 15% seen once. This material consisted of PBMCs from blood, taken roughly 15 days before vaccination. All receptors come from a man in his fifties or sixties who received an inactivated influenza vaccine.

The chain's CDR3 is CSARTSGGFRYNEQFF. In DNA form, the CDR3 reads TGCAGTGCCCGGACTAGCGGGGGGTTCCGTTACAATGAGCAGTTCTTC. The genes are TRBV20-1 and TRBJ2-1; 14 bases map to TRBD2. Germline CDR1 is DFQATT and CDR2 is SNEGSKA (reference sequence). The CDR3 spans 16 residues. V lost 6 bases to trimming and J lost 4 bases; unmatched junction nucleotides: 8.

The CDR3 region is CASSSGQGLTGELFF. CDR3 nucleotide sequence: TGTGCCAGCAGCAGTGGACAGGGGCTCACCGGGGAGCTGTTTTTT. The chain combines TRBV7-2 with TRBJ2-2; 9 positions agree with TRBD1. The CDR3 runs 15 residues. V lost 5 bases and J lost 4; bases outside the gene matches: 5. Looked up from germline, CDR1 is SGHTA and CDR2 is FQGNSA.

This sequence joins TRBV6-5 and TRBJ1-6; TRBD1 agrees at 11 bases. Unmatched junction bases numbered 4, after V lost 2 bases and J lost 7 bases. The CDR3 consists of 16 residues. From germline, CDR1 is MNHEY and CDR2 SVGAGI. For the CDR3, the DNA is TGTGCCAGCAGTTACGGGACAGGGGGAGGAAATTCACCCCTCCACTTT. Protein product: CASSYGTGGGNSPLHF.

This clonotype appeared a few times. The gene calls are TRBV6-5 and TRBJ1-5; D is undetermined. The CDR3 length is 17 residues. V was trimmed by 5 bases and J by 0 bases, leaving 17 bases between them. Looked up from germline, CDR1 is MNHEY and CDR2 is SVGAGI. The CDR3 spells CASSTDRLFYSNQPQHF. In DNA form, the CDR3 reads TGTGCCAGCAGTACCGACCGACTTTTTTATAGCAATCAGCCCCAGCATTTT.

CDR3 protein: CASSFSRHEAFF. As DNA, the CDR3 is TGTGCCAGCAGCTTCAGCCGACATGAAGCTTTCTTT. This chain links TRBV7-9 with TRBJ1-1; unclear D gene. The germline V and J ends were trimmed by 3 bases and 7 bases, with 9 bases remaining between them. In germline, CDR1 is SEHNR, CDR2 FQNEAQ (reference sequence). The CDR3 extends over 12 amino acids.

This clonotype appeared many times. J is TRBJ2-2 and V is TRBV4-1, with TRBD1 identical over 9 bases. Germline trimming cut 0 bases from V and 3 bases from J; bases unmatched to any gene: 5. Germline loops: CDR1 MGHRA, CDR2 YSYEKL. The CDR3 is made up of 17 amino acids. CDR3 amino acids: CASSQDVRTGDTGELFF. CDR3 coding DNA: TGCGCCAGCAGCCAAGACGTTAGGACAGGGGACACCGGGGAGCTGTTTTTT.

Here the CDR3 reads CSASGPTYNEQFF. CDR3 DNA sequence: TGCAGTGCCAGCGGGCCGACCTACAATGAGCAGTTCTTC. This chain links TRBV20-1 with TRBJ2-1; D may be TRBD2 (6 bases). Germline values: CDR1 DFQATT, CDR2 SNEGSKA (reference sequence). This CDR3 comprises 13 residues. Trimming left V 6 bases short and J 2 bases short, with 11 bases between.

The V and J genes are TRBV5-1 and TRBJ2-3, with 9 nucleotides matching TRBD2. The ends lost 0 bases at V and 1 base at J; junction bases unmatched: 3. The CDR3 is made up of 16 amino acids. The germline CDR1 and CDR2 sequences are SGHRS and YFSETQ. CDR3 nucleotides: TGCGCCAGCAGCTTGGGACTAGCGGAAGGCACAGATACGCAGTATTTT. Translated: CASSLGLAEGTDTQYF.

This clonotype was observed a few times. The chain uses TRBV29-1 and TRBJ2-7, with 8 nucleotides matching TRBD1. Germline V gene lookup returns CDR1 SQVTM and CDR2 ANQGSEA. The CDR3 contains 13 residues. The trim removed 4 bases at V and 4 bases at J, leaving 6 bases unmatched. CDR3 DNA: TGCAGCGTTGCAAATGGACAGGGATACGAGCAGTACTTC. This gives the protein CSVANGQGYEQYF.

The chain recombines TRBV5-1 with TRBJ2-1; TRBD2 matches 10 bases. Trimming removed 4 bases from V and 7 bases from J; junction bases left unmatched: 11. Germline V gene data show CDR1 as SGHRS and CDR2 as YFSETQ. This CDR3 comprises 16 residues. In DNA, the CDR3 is TGCGCCAGCAGCCAGGCTCTAGCGGGAGTTAGTAATGAGCAGTTCTTC. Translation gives CASSQALAGVSNEQFF.

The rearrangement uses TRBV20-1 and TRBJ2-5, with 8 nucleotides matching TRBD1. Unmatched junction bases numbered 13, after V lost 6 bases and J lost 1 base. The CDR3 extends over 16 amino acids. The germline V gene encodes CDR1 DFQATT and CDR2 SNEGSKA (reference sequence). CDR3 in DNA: TGCAGTGCCGAATGGACCGGGACAGGCGTCCAAGAGACCCAGTACTTC. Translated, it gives CSAEWTGTGVQETQYF.

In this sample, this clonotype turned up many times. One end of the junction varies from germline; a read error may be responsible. DNA for the CDR3: TGCGCCAGCAGCTTGGAGGGCCAGAACACTGAAGCTTTCTTT. As protein: CASSLEGQNTEAFF. The chain uses TRBV7-2 and TRBJ1-1; unclear D gene. In germline, CDR1 is SGHTA, CDR2 FQGNSA. The CDR3 loop spans 14 amino acids.

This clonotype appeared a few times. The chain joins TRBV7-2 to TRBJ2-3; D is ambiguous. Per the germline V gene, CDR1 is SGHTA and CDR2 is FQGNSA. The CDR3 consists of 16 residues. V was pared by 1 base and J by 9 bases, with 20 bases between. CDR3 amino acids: CASSLVTRNTYRTQYF. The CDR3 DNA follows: TGTGCCAGCAGCTTAGTTACGAGAAACACATATAGGACGCAGTATTTT.

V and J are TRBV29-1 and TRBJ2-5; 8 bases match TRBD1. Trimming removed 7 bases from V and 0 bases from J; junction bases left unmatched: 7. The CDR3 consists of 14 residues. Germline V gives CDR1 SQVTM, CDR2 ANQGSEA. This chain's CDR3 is CSERRTGYQETQYF. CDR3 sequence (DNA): TGCAGCGAAAGAAGGACAGGGTACCAAGAGACCCAGTACTTC.

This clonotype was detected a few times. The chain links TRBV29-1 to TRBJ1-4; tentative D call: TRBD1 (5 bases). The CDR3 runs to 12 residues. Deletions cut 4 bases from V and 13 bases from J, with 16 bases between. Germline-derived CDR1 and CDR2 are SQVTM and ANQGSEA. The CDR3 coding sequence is TGCAGCGTTGGCCGTAAAGACAGCCCACTGTTTTTT. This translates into CSVGRKDSPLFF.

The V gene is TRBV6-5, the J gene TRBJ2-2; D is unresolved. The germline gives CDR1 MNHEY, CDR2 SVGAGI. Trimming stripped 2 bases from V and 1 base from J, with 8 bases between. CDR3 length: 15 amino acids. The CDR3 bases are TGTGCCAGCAGTTACGTGTCCTTGAACACCGGGGAGCTGTTTTTT. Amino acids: CASSYVSLNTGELFF.

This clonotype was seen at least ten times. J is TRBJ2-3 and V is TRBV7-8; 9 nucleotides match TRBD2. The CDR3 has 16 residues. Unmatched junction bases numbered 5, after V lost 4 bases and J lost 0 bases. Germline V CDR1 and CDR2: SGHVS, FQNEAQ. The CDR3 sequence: CASSSPSGVSTDTQYF. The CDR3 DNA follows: TGTGCCAGCAGCTCTCCTAGCGGGGTTAGCACAGATACGCAGTATTTT.

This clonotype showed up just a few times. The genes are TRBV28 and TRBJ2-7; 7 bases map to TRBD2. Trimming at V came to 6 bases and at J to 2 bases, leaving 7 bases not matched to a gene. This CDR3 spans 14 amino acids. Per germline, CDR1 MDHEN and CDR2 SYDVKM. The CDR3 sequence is CASRGGGQPYEQYF. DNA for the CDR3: TGTGCCAGCAGGGGCGGGGGTCAACCCTACGAGCAGTACTTC.

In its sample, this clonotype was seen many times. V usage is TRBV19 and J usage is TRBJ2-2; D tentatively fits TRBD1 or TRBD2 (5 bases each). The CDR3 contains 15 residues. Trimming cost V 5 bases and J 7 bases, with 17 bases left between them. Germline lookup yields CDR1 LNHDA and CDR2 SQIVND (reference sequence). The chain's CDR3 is CASSPRDLYSGELFF. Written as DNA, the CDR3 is TGTGCCAGTAGTCCAAGGGACCTCTATAGCGGGGAGCTGTTTTTT.

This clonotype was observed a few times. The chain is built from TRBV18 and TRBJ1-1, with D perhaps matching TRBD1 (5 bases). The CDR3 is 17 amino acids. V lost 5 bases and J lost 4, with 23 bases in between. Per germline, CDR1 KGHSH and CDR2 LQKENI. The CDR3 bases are TGTGCCAGCTCAAACCTTTTGGGCAGGGAGGAGGGCACTGAAGCTTTCTTT. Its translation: CASSNLLGREEGTEAFF.

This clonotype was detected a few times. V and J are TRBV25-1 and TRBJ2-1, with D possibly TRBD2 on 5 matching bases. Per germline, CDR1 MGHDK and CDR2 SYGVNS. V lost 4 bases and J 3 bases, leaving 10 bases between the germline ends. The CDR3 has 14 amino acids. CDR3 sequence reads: CASSVEEGYNEQFF. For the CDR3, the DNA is TGTGCCAGCAGTGTGGAAGAGGGCTACAATGAGCAGTTCTTC. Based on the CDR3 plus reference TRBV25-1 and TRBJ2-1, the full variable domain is EADIYQTPRYLVIGTGKKITLECSQTMGHDKMYWYQQDPGMELHLIHYSYGVNSTEKGDLSSESTVSRIRTEHFPLTLESARPSHTSQYLCASSVEEGYNEQFFGPGTRLTVL.

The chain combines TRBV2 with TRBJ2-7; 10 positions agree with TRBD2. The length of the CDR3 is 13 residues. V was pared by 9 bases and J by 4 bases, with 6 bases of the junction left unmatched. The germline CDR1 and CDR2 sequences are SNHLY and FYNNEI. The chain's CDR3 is CASLSGGAYEQYF. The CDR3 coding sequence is TGTGCCAGTCTCAGCGGGGGGGCGTACGAGCAGTACTTC.

CDR3 residues: CASSFELAGGPRAEQFF. CDR3 nucleotide sequence: TGTGCCAGCAGCTTCGAACTAGCGGGGGGCCCCAGGGCTGAGCAGTTCTTC. The chain carries TRBV7-8 and TRBJ2-1; 12 bases are a match to TRBD2. The CDR3 has 17 amino acids. CDR1 is SGHVS and CDR2 is FQNEAQ in the germline V gene. The J segment lost 9 bases and the V segment lost 3 bases, leaving 12 bases of the junction unmatched.

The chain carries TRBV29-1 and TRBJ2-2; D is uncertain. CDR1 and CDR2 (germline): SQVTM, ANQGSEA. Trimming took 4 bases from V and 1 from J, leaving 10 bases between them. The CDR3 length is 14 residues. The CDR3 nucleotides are TGCAGCGTTGCAGGATTACGGAACACCGGGGAGCTGTTTTTT. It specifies CSVAGLRNTGELFF.

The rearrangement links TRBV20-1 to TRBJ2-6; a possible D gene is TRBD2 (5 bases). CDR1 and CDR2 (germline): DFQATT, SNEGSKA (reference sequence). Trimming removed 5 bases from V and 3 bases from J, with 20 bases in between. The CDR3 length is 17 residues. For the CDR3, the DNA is TGCAGTGCTCCTCAACTAGGTCTAGTTCGTGGGGCCAACGTCCTGACTTTC. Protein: CSAPQLGLVRGANVLTF.